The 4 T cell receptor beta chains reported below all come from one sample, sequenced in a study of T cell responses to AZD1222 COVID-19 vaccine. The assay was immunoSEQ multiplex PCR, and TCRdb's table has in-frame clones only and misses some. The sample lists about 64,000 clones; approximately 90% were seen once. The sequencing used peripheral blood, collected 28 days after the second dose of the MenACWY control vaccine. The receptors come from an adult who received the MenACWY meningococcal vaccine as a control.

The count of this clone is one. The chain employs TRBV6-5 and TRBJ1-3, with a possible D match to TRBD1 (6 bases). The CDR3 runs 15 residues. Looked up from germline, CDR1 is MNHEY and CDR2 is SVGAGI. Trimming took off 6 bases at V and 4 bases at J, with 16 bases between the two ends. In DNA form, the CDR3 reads TGTGCCAGCAGCCCGGTAGGGGGAGGAGGAAACACCATATATTTT. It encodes CASSPVGGGGNTIYF.

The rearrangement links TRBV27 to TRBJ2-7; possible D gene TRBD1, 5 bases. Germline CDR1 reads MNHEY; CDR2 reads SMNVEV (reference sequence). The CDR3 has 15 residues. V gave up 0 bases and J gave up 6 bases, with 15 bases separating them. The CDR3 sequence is CASSLSGARHSEQYF. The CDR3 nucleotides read TGTGCCAGCAGTTTATCAGGGGCGCGTCATAGCGAGCAGTACTTC.

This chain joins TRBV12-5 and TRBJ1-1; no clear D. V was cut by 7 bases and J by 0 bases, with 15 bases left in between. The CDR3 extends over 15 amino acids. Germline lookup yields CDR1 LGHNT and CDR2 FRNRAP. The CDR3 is CASALIVGMNTEAFF. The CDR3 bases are TGTGCTAGTGCTCTTATCGTAGGTATGAACACTGAAGCTTTCTTT. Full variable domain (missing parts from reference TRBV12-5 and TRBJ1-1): DARVTQTPRHKVTEMGQEVTMRCQPILGHNTVFWYRQTMMQGLELLAYFRNRAPLDDSGMPKDRFSAEMPDATLATLKIQPSEPRDSAVYFCASALIVGMNTEAFFGQGTRLTVV.

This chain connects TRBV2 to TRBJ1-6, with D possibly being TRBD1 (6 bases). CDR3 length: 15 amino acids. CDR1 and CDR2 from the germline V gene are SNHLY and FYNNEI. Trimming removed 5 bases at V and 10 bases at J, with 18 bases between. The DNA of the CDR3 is TGTGCCAGCAGTCCCGCACAAGGGGGGAGGTCACCCCTCCACTTT. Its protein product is CASSPAQGGRSPLHF. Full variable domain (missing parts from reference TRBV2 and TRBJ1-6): EPEVTQTPSHQVTQMGQEVILRCVPISNHLYFYWYRQILGQKVEFLVSFYNNEISEKSEIFDDQFSVERPDGSNFTLKIRSTKLEDSAMYFCASSPAQGGRSPLHFGNGTRLTVT.